The 4 T cell receptor beta chains below come from one sample, sequenced in a study of metastatic and nonmetastatic thyroid tumors. Via MiXCR, TCRdb re-called the PCR reads. Of roughly 81,000 clones in the sample, roughly 8.6% are singletons; the top ten hold 8.8%. No patient had received any treatment before thyroid surgery. Sequencing input: blood. The receptors stem from a female donor with papillary thyroid cancer or a benign thyroid nodule (not recorded which). Some clones in this sample may be carry-over from other donors' samples.

This clone was recorded many times. V and J are TRBV7-2 and TRBJ2-5; 9 positions agree with TRBD1. The V segment lost 4 bases and the J segment 3 bases; nucleotides outside the gene matches: 6. The germline gives CDR1 SGHTA, CDR2 FQGNSA. The CDR3 sequence is 15 residues long. For the CDR3, the DNA is TGTGCCAGCAGCTCGGGACAGGGTTTTGAAGAGACCCAGTACTTC. Encoded protein: CASSSGQGFEETQYF.

This clone was seen repeatedly, ten times or more. A much larger clone lies a single base off, so this may be a read error. The rearrangement uses TRBV6-5 and TRBJ1-4; a weak D match, TRBD1 (6 bases). Trimming pared 6 bases from V and 8 bases from J, leaving 13 bases between. The CDR3 covers 13 residues. Germline assignment: CDR1 MNHEY and CDR2 SVGAGI. CDR3 in amino acids: CASSRADSEKLFF. DNA of the CDR3: TGTGCCAGCAGCCGCGCGGACAGCGAAAAACTGTTTTTT.

This clone came up many times. The chain is built from TRBV27 and TRBJ1-5, with a weak D call TRBD1 (5 bases). The CDR3 runs 13 residues. Trimming cost V 3 bases and J 5 bases, with 8 bases left between them. CDR1 MNHEY and CDR2 SMNVEV come from the germline V gene (reference sequence). CDR3 region: CASSFGTHQPQHF. The CDR3 DNA is TGTGCCAGCAGTTTCGGGACCCATCAGCCCCAGCATTTT.

This clone occurred many times. The chain combines TRBV19 with TRBJ1-1, with a weak D call TRBD1 (5 bases). CDR3 length: 15 residues. V lost 4 bases to trimming and J lost 0 bases, with 12 bases between them. Germline loops: CDR1 LNHDA, CDR2 SQIVND (reference sequence). CDR3 amino acids: CASSRLGGMNTEAFF. The CDR3 DNA follows: TGTGCCAGTAGTAGGCTGGGGGGGATGAACACTGAAGCTTTCTTT. Full variable domain (rest looked up from reference TRBV19 and TRBJ1-1): DGGITQSPKYLFRKEGQNVTLSCEQNLNHDAMYWYRQDPGQGLRLIYYSQIVNDFQKGDIAEGYSVSREKKESFPLTVTSAQKNPTAFYLCASSRLGGMNTEAFFGQGTRLTVV.